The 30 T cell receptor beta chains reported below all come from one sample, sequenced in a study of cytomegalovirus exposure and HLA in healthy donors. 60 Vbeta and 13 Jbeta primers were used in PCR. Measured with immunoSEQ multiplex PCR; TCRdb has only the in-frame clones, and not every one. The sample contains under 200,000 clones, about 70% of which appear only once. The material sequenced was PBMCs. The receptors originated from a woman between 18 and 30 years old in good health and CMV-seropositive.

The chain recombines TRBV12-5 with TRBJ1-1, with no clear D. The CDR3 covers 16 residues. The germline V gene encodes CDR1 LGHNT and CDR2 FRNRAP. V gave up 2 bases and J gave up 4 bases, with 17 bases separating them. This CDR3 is CASGLKVRSWSTEAFF. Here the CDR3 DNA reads TGTGCTAGTGGTTTGAAAGTCAGGTCGTGGTCCACTGAAGCTTTCTTT. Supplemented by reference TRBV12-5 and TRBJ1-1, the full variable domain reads DARVTQTPRHKVTEMGQEVTMRCQPILGHNTVFWYRQTMMQGLELLAYFRNRAPLDDSGMPKDRFSAEMPDATLATLKIQPSEPRDSAVYFCASGLKVRSWSTEAFFGQGTRLTVV.

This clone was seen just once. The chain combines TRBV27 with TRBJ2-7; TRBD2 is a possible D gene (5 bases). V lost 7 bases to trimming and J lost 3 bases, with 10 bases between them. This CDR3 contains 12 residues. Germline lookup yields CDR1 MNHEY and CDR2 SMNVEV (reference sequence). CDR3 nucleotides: TGTGCCAGCAAAGGGAGCGGCTACGAGCAGTACTTC. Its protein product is CASKGSGYEQYF.

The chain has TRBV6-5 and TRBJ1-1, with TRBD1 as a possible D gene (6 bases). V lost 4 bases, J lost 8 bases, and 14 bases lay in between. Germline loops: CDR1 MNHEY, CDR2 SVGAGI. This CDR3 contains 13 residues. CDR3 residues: CASSFGTGTEAFF. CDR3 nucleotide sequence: TGTGCCAGCAGTTTCGGGACCGGGACAGAAGCTTTCTTT.

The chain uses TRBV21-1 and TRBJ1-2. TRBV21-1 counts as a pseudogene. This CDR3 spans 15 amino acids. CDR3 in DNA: TGTGCCAGCAGCATCTCAGGGCGGGGGAAGGATGGCTACACCTTC. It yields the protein CASSISGRGKDGYTF.

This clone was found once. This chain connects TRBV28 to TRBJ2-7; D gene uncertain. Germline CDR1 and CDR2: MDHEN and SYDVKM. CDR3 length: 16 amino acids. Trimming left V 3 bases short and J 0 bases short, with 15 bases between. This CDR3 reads CASSFIIAVPSYEQYF. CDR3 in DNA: TGTGCCAGCAGTTTTATAATCGCGGTGCCCTCCTACGAGCAGTACTTC.

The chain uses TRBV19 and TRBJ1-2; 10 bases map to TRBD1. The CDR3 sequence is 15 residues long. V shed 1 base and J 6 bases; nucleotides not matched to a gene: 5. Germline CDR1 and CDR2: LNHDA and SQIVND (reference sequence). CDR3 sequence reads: CASSIVPGQGNGYTF. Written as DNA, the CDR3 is TGTGCCAGTAGTATAGTTCCGGGACAGGGGAATGGCTACACCTTC.

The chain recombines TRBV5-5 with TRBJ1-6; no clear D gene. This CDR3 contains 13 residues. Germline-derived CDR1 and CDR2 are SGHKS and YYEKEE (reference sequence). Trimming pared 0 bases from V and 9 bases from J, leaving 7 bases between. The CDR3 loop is CASSLGSGSPLHF. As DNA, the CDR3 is TGTGCCAGCAGCTTGGGTTCGGGTTCACCCCTCCACTTT.

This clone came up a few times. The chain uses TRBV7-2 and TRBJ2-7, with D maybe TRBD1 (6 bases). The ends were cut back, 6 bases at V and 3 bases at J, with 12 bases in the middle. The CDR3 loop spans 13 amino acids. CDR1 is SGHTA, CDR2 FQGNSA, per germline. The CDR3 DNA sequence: TGTGCCAGCAGAACAGGGCGGAGCTACGAGCAGTACTTC. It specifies CASRTGRSYEQYF.

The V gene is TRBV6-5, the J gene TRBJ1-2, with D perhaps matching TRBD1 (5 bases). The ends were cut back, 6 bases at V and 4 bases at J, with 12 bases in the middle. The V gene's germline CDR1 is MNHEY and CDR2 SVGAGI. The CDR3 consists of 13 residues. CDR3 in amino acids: CASSITGSYGYTF. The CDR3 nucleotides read TGTGCCAGCAGCATAACAGGCTCCTATGGCTACACCTTC.

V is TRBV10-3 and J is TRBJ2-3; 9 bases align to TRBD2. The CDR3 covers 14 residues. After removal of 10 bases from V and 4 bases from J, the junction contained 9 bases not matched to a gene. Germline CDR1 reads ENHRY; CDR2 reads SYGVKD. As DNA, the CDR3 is TGTGCCACAGCTAGCGGGACTACGGCAGATACGCAGTATTTT. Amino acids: CATASGTTADTQYF.

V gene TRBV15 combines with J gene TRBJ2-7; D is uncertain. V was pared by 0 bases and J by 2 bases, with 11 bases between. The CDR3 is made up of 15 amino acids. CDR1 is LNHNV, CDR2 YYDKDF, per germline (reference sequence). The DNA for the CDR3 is TGTGCCACCAGCAGAGAAGTTGGCTTGACCTACGAGCAGTACTTC. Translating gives CATSREVGLTYEQYF.

CDR3 DNA: TGTGCCAGCCGACAGTTTAACAACCAAGGCACTGAAGCTTTCTTT. Protein: CASRQFNNQGTEAFF. The V gene is TRBV18, the J gene TRBJ1-1; weak D call: TRBD1 (5 bases). The CDR3 has 15 residues. The ends were cut back, 8 bases at V and 4 bases at J, with 20 bases in the middle. Looked up from germline, CDR1 is KGHSH and CDR2 is LQKENI.

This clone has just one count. CDR3 protein: CASSEWGRGETGELFF. The CDR3, as DNA: TGTGCCAGCAGTGAATGGGGCAGGGGAGAAACCGGGGAGCTGTTTTTT. The gene calls are TRBV25-1 and TRBJ2-2; TRBD1 might be the D (6 bases). Germline-derived CDR1 and CDR2 are MGHDK and SYGVNS. CDR3 length: 16 residues. The V end lost 1 base, the J end lost 5 bases, and 14 bases lay between the germline ends.

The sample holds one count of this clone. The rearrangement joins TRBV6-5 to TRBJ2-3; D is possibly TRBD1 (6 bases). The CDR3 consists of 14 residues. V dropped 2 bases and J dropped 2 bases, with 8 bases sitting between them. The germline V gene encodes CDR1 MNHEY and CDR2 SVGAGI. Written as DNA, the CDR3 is TGTGCCAGCAGTTACGGGGACATCACAGATACGCAGTATTTT. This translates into CASSYGDITDTQYF.

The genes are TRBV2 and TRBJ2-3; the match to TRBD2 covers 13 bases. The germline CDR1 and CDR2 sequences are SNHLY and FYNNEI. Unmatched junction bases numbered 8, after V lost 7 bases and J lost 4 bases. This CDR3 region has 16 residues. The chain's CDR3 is CASTGLAGVLADTQYF. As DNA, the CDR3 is TGTGCCAGCACTGGACTAGCGGGAGTGCTGGCAGATACGCAGTATTTT.

The CDR3 loop reads CASSLKGLAGGLYEQYF. The DNA of the CDR3 is TGCGCCAGCAGCTTGAAAGGACTAGCGGGAGGACTCTACGAGCAGTACTTC. The chain joins TRBV5-1 to TRBJ2-7; 14 nucleotides line up with TRBD2. The trim removed 1 base at V and 3 bases at J, leaving 6 bases unmatched. Germline V gene sequence: CDR1 SGHRS, CDR2 YFSETQ. This CDR3 is built from 17 residues.

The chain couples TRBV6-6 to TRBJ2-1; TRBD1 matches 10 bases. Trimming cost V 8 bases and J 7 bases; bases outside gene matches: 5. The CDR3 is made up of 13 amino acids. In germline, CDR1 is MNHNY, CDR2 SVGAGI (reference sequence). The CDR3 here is CASLDRGRNEQFF. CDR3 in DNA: TGTGCCAGCCTAGACAGGGGGCGTAATGAGCAGTTCTTC.

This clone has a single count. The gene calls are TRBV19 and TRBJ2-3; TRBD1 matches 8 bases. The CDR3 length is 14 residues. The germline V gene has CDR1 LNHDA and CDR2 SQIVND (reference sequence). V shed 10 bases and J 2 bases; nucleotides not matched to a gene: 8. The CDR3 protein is CATRWDRNTDTQYF. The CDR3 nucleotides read TGTGCCACCCGTTGGGACAGGAACACAGATACGCAGTATTTT.

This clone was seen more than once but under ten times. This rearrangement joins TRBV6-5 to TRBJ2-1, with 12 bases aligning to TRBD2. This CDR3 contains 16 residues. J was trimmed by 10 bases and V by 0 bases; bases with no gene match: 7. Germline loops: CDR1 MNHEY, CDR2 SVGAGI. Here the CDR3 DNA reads TGTGCCAGCAGTTACTCGGCTAGCGGGGGGGCAGGGGAGCAGTTCTTC. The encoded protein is CASSYSASGGAGEQFF.

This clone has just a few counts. The CDR3, as DNA: TGTGCCAGCTCTAACCCACTCGATTACGCTCTTAACTATGGCTACACCTTC. Encoded protein: CASSNPLDYALNYGYTF. V usage is TRBV18 and J usage is TRBJ1-2, with D uncertain. V shed 6 bases and J shed 1 base, with 21 bases lying between them. Germline V gives CDR1 KGHSH, CDR2 LQKENI. There are 17 residues in the CDR3.

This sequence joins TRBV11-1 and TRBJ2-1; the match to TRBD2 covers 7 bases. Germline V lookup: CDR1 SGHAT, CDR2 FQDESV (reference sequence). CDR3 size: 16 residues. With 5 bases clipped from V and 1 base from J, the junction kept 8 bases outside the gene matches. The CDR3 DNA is TGTGCCAGCAGCCCCGGGGGGAGAGGATCCTACAATGAGCAGTTCTTC. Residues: CASSPGGRGSYNEQFF.

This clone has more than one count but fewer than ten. The CDR3 DNA reads as TGTGCCAGCTCACCACCCTGGGGGCGGAACACTGAAGCTTTCTTT. Protein product: CASSPPWGRNTEAFF. The rearrangement joins TRBV18 to TRBJ1-1; D may be TRBD1 (6 bases). Looked up from germline, CDR1 is KGHSH and CDR2 is LQKENI. The CDR3 runs 15 residues. Trimming removed 0 bases from V and 1 base from J, with 9 bases in between. The full variable domain, completed using reference TRBV18 and TRBJ1-1, is NAGVMQNPRHLVRRRGQEARLRCSPMKGHSHVYWYRQLPEEGLKFMVYLQKENIIDESGMPKERFSAEFPKEGPSILRIQQVVRGDSAAYFCASSPPWGRNTEAFFGQGTRLTVV.

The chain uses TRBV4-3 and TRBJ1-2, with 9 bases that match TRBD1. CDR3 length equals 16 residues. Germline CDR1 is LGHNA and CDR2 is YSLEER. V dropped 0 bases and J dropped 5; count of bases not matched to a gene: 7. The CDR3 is CASSQEKQGAVYGYTF. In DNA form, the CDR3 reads TGCGCCAGCAGCCAAGAAAAACAGGGGGCGGTGTATGGCTACACCTTC.

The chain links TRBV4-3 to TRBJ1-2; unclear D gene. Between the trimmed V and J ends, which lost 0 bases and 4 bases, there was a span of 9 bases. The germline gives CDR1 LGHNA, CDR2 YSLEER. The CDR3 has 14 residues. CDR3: CASSQEYEAYGYTF. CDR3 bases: TGCGCCAGCAGCCAAGAATACGAAGCCTATGGCTACACCTTC.

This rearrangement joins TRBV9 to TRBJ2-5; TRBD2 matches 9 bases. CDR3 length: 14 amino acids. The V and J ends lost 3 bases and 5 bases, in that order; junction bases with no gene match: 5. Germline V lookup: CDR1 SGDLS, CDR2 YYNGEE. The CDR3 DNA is TGTGCCAGCAGCGGGGGCGGGGGGGTGGAGACCCAGTACTTC. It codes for CASSGGGGVETQYF.

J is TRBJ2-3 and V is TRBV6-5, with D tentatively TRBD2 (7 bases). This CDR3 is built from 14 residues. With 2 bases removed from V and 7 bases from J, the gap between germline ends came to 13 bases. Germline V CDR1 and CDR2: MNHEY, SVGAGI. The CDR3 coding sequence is TGTGCCAGCAGTTACGCTCGGGGGGCAAATACGCAGTATTTT. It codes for CASSYARGANTQYF.

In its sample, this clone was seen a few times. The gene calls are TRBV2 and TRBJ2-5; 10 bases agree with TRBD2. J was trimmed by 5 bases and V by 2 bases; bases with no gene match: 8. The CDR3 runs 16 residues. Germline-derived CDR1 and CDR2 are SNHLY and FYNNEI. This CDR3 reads CASSEPTPGLAETQYF. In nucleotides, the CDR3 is TGTGCCAGCAGTGAACCCACTCCGGGACTAGCGGAGACCCAGTACTTC.

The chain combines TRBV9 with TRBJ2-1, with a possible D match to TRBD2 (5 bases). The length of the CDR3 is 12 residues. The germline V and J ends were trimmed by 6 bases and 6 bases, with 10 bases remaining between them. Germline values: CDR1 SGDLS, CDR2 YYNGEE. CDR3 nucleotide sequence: TGTGCCAGCACGCGCAGCGGCAATGAGCAGTTCTTC. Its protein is CASTRSGNEQFF.

This CDR3 is CASSHHLAGGPNEQFF. The CDR3 coding sequence is TGCGCCAGCAGCCACCATCTAGCGGGGGGGCCTAATGAGCAGTTCTTC. This sequence joins TRBV4-1 and TRBJ2-1; 12 bases map to TRBD2. The germline CDR1 and CDR2 sequences are MGHRA and YSYEKL. The V segment lost 3 bases and the J segment 7 bases; nucleotides outside the gene matches: 7. The CDR3 contains 16 residues.

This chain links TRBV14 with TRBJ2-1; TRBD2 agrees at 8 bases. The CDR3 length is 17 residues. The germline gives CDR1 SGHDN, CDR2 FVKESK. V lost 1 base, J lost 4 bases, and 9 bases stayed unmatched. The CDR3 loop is CASSQVLAGGFYNEQFF. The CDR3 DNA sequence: TGTGCCAGCAGCCAAGTTCTGGCGGGGGGTTTTTACAATGAGCAGTTCTTC.